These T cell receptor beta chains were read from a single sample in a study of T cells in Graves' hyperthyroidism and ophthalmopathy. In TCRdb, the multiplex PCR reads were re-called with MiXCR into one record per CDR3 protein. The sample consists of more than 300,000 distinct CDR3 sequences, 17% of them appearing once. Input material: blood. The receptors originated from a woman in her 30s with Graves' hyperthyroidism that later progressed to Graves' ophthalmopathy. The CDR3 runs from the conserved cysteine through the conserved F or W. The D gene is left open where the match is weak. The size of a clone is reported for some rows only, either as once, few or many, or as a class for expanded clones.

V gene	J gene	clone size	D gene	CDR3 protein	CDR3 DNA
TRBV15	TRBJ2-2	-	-	CATSRQGSTGELFF	TGTGCCACCAGCAGACAGGGATCCACCGGGGAGCTGTTTTTT
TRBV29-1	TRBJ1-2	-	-	CSVDTTGNCGYTF	TGCAGCGTTGATACGACCGGGAACTGTGGCTACACCTTC
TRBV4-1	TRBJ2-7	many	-	CASSQDGLAVQYF	TGCGCCAGCAGCCAAGATGGGTTGGCTGTGCAGTACTTC
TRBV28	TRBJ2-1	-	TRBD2	CASSSGSLYNEQFF	TGTGCCAGCTCTAGCGGGAGTTTATACAATGAGCAGTTCTTC
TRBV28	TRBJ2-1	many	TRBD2	CASSLIPLLAGGPLNEQFF	TGTGCCAGCAGTTTGATCCCCCTTCTAGCGGGGGGGCCTCTCAATGAGCAGTTCTTC
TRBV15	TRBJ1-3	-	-	CATSMISGNTIYF	TGTGCCACCAGCATGATTTCTGGAAACACCATATATTTT
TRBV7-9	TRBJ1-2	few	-	CASSLVENYGYTF	TGTGCCAGCAGCTTAGTGGAAAACTATGGCTACACCTTC
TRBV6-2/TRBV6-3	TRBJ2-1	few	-	CASTRSTPNEQFF	TGTGCCAGCACCCGCTCTACTCCCAATGAGCAGTTCTTC
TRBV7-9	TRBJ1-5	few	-	CARGRQLISNQPQHF	TGTGCCAGGGGAAGACAGCTTATCTCAAATCAGCCCCAGCATTTT
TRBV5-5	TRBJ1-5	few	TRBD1	CASSRDRGLQPQHF	TGTGCCAGCAGCCGGGACAGGGGGCTTCAGCCCCAGCATTTT
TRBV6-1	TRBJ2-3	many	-	CASAGRDTDTQYF	TGTGCCAGCGCGGGCAGGGACACAGATACGCAGTATTTT
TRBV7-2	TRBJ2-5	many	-	CASSLIQGTGQTQYF	TGTGCCAGCAGCTTAATACAGGGTACGGGGCAGACCCAGTACTTC
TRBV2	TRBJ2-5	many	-	CASSERGLVSGTQYF	TGTGCCAGCAGTGAAAGAGGGCTTGTCTCAGGGACCCAGTACTTC
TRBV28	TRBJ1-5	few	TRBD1	CASSPVGQGNQPQHF	TGTGCCAGCAGCCCCGTGGGACAGGGTAATCAGCCCCAGCATTTT
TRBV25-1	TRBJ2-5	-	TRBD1	CASSTAGGRETQYF	TGTGCCAGCAGTACGGCAGGGGGCAGAGAGACCCAGTACTTC
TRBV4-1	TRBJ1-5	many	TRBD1	CASSQAGTGNQPQHF	TGCGCCAGCAGCCAAGCAGGGACAGGCAATCAGCCCCAGCATTTT
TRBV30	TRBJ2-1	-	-	CAWSHASSYNEQFF	TGTGCCTGGTCTCACGCCAGCTCCTACAATGAGCAGTTCTTC
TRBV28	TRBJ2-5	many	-	CASYGGLQETQYF	TGTGCCAGCTATGGGGGTTTACAAGAGACCCAGTACTTC
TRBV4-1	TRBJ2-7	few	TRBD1	CANSQVTGGYYEQYF	TGCGCCAACAGCCAAGTAACAGGGGGCTACTACGAGCAGTACTTC
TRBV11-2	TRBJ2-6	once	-	CASSLISTGTGANVLTF	TGTGCCAGCAGCTTAATTTCTACAGGGACCGGGGCCAACGTCCTGACTTTC
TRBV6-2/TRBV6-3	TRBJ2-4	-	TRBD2	CASSYSGLGLAVKNIQYF	TGTGCCAGCAGTTACTCGGGCTTGGGACTAGCGGTCAAAAACATTCAGTACTTC
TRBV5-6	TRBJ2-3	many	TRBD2	CASTQPGLGGTDTQYF	TGTGCCAGCACCCAACCGGGACTAGGGGGAACAGATACGCAGTATTTT
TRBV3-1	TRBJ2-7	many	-	CASSQDLPGFYEQYF	TGTGCCAGCAGCCAAGATCTACCGGGATTCTACGAGCAGTACTTC
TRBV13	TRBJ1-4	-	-	CASSLGQASGLEKLFF	TGTGCCAGCAGCCTAGGGCAGGCATCCGGCTTAGAAAAACTGTTTTTT
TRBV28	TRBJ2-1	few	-	CASSLYGQAGDEQFF	TGTGCCAGCAGTTTATACGGCCAGGCCGGGGATGAGCAGTTCTTC
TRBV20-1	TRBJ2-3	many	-	CSARNIAGGTADTQYF	TGCAGTGCTAGAAACATTGCTGGAGGCACAGCAGATACGCAGTATTTT
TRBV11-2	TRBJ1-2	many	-	CASRPVGGVGYTF	TGTGCCAGCCGTCCTGTCGGGGGGGTAGGCTACACCTTC
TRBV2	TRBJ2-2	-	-	CASSSNGELGTGELFF	TGTGCCAGCAGCTCAAACGGGGAATTGGGCACCGGGGAGCTGTTTTTT
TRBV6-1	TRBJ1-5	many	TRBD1	CASSTQGARRQPQHF	TGTGCCAGCAGTACCCAGGGGGCGCGTCGTCAGCCCCAGCATTTT
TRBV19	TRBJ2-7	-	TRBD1	CASLGTDSYEQYF	TGTGCCAGCCTTGGGACAGACTCCTACGAGCAGTACTTC
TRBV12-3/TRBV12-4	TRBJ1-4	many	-	CASSLGEKLFF	TGTGCCAGCAGTTTAGGTGAAAAACTGTTTTTT
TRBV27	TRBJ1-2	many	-	CASRQGVAYGYTF	TGTGCCAGCAGGCAAGGGGTTGCCTATGGCTACACCTTC
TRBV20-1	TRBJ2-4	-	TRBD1	CSLWTGNENIQYF	TGCAGCCTCTGGACAGGGAATGAGAACATTCAGTACTTC
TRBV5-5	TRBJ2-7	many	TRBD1	CASSLARGQGHEQYF	TGTGCCAGCAGCTTGGCCCGGGGACAGGGTCACGAGCAGTACTTC
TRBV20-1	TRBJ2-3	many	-	CSANDPMLTGSTDTQYF	TGCAGTGCTAACGATCCGATGCTCACAGGAAGCACAGATACGCAGTATTTT
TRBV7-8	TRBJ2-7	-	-	CASSPMREQYF	TGTGCCAGCAGCCCAATGAGAGAGCAGTACTTC
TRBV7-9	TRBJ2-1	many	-	CASSLVPDGGYNEQFF	TGTGCCAGCAGCTTAGTACCGGACGGGGGTTACAATGAGCAGTTCTTC
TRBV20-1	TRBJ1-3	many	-	CSARGFESGNTIYF	TGCAGTGCTAGAGGGTTTGAGTCTGGAAACACCATATATTTT
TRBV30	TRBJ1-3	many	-	CAWSALEGNTIYF	TGTGCCTGGAGTGCGCTGGAAGGAAACACCATATATTTT
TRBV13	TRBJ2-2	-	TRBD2	CASSLESREHGGELFF	TGTGCCAGCAGCTTAGAGTCGCGGGAGCATGGCGGGGAGCTGTTTTTT
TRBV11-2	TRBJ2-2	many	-	CASKARLGTGELFF	TGTGCCAGCAAAGCTCGTCTTGGGACCGGGGAGCTGTTTTTT
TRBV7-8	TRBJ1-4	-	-	CASSLVFDRNEKLFF	TGTGCCAGCAGCTTAGTCTTTGACAGAAATGAAAAACTGTTTTTT
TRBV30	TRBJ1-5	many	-	CAWSSDSNQPQHF	TGTGCCTGGAGTTCGGACAGCAATCAGCCCCAGCATTTT
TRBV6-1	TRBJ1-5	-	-	CASSYSLDLTNQPQHF	TGTGCCAGCAGTTATTCTTTGGATCTCACCAATCAGCCCCAGCATTTT
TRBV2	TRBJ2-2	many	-	CASSAAHRPGELFF	TGTGCCAGCAGTGCGGCACATCGGCCCGGGGAGCTGTTTTTT
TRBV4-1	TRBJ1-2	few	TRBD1	CASSSPERTGRNSNYGYTF	TGCGCCAGCAGCTCACCAGAGCGGACAGGAAGGAATTCTAACTATGGCTACACCTTC
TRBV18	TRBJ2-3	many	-	CASSPLSSGVSTDTQYF	TGTGCCAGCTCACCACTGTCCAGCGGAGTAAGCACAGATACGCAGTATTTT
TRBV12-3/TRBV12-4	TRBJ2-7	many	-	CASSFIRAGEQYF	TGTGCCAGCAGTTTTATCAGGGCAGGCGAGCAGTACTTC
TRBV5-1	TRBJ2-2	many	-	CASSFGTNTGELFF	TGCGCCAGCAGCTTTGGGACGAACACCGGGGAGCTGTTTTTT
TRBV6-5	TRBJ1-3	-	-	CASSYSTGSSGNTIYF	TGTGCCAGCAGTTACTCGACTGGGAGCTCTGGAAACACCATATATTTT
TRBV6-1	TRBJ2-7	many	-	CASSEKSKGDEQYF	TGTGCCAGCAGTGAAAAGTCGAAAGGGGACGAGCAGTACTTC
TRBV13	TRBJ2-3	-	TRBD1	CASSRRDRGGTDTQYF	TGTGCCAGCAGCCGTAGGGACAGGGGAGGAACAGATACGCAGTATTTT
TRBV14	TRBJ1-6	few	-	CASSQDDEAVTGDYNSPLHF	TGTGCCAGCAGCCAAGATGATGAAGCAGTAACGGGGGACTATAATTCACCCCTCCACTTT
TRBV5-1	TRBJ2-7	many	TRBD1	CASTRTGHYEQYF	TGCGCCAGCACCCGGACAGGGCACTACGAGCAGTACTTC
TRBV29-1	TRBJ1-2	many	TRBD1	CSVQRGTGVDYGYTF	TGCAGCGTCCAACGTGGGACAGGGGTAGACTATGGCTACACCTTC